This T cell receptor (beta chain) stems from a study of blood T cell repertoires in COVID-19. Study overall: Researchers got acute and convalescent COVID-19 samples from the United States, Italy and Spain.

As processed by the authors: The authors estimated nucleated cell counts from reference gene primer amplification. The assay was immunoSEQ multiplex PCR, and TCRdb's table has in-frame clones only and misses some. V and J calls and clone size are given by that table; D and trimming were obtained from the DNA. The profile shows roughly 100,000 clones, 82% of them singletons. Germline trimming cut 4 bases from V and 3 bases from J; bases unmatched to any gene: 1. There are 12 residues in the CDR3. Germline CDR1 reads SGHKS; CDR2 reads YYEKEE (reference sequence). The origin of this receptor is a man aged 55 to 70 with acute or convalescent COVID-19. Specimen: peripheral blood. The rearrangement joins TRBV5-5 to TRBJ2-7, with 7 nucleotides matching TRBD1. DNA of the CDR3: TGTGCCAGCAGCCGGGACAGCTACGAGCAGTACTTC. As protein: CASSRDSYEQYF.